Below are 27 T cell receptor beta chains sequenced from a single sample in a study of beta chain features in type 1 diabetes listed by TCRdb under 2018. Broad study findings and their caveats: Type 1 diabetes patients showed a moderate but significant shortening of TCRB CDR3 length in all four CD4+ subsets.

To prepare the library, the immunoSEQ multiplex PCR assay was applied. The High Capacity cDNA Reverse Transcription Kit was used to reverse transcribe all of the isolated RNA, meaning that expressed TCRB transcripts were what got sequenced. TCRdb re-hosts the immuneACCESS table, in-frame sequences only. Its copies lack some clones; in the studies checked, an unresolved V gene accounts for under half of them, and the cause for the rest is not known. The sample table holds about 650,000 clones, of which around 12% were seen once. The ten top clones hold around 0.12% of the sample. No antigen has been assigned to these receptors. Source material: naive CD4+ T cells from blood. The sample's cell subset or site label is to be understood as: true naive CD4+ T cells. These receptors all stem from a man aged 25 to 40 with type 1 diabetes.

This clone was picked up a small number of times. CDR3 nucleotides: TGTGCCAGCAGTCCCGATTCCGGGACAGGCGACAATGAGCAGTTCTTC. This encodes CASSPDSGTGDNEQFF. This chain connects TRBV7-2 to TRBJ2-1; the match to TRBD1 covers 8 bases. The CDR3 is 16 amino acids. The V gene's germline CDR1 is SGHTA and CDR2 FQGNSA. V lost 6 bases, J lost 5 bases, and 12 bases stayed unmatched.

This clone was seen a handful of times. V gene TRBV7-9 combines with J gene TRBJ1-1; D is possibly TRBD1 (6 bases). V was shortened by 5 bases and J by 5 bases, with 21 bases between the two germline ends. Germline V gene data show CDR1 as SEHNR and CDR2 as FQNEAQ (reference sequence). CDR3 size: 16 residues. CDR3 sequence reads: CASSAYNRDGRTEAFF. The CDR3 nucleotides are TGTGCCAGCAGCGCATACAACAGGGATGGGAGGACTGAAGCTTTCTTT.

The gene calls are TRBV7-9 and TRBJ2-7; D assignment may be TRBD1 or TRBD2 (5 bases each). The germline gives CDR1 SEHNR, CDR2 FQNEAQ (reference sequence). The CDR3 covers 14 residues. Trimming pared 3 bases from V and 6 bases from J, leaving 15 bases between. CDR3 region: CASSFLEGSGEQYF. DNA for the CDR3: TGTGCCAGCAGCTTCCTCGAGGGGAGCGGCGAGCAGTACTTC.

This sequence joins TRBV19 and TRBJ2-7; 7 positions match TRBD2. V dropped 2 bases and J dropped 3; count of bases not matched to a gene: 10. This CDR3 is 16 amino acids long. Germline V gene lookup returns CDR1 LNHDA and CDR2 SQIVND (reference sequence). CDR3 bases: TGTGCCAGTAGTATACGGTTGGGAGGGGACCTCTACGAGCAGTACTTC. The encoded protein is CASSIRLGGDLYEQYF.

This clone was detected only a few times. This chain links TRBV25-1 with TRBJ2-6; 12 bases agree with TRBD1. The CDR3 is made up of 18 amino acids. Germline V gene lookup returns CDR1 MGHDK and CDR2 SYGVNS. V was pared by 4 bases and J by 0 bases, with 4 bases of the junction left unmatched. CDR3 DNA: TGTGCCAGCAGTGGAGGGACAGGGGGCTTCTCTGGGGCCAACGTCCTGACTTTC. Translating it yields CASSGGTGGFSGANVLTF.

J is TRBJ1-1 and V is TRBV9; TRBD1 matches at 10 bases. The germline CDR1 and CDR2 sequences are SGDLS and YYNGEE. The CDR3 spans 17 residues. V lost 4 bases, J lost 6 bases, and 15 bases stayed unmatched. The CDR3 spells CASSLRGQGPTSSEAFF. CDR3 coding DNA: TGTGCCAGCAGCCTCCGGGGACAGGGGCCTACGAGCTCTGAAGCTTTCTTT.

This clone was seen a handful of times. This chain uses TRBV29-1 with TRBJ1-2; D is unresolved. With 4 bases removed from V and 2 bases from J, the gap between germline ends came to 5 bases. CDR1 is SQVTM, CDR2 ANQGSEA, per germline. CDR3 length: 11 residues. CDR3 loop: CSVVLNYGYTF. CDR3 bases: TGCAGCGTTGTACTGAACTATGGCTACACCTTC.

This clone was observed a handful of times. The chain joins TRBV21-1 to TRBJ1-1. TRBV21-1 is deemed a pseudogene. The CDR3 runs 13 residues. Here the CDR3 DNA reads TGTGCCAGCGGGCGGCAGATGAACACTGAAGCTTTCTTT. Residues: CASGRQMNTEAFF.

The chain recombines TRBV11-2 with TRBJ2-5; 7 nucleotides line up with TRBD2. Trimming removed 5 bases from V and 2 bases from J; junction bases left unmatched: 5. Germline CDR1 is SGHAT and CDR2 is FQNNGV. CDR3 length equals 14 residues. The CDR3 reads CASSPTGGQETQYF. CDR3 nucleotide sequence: TGTGCCAGCAGCCCGACCGGGGGGCAAGAGACCCAGTACTTC.

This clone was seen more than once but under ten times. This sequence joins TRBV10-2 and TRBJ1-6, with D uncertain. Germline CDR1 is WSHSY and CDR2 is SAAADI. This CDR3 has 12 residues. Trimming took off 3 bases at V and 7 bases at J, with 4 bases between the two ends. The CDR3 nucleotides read TGCGCCAGCAGTGACAGAAATTCACCCCTCCACTTT. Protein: CASSDRNSPLHF.

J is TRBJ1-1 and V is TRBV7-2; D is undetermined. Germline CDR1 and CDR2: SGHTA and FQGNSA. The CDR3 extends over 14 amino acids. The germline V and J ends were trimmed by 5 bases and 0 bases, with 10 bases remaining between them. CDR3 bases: TGTGCCAGCAGCCGGCCGCGTTTGAACACTGAAGCTTTCTTT. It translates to CASSRPRLNTEAFF.

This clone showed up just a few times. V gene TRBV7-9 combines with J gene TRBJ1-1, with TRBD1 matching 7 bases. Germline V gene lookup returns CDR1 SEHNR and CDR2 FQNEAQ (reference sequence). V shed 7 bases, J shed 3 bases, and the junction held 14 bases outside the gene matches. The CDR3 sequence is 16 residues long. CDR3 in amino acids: CASIRMSGQWDTEAFF. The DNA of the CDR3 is TGTGCCAGCATCCGTATGTCGGGACAGTGGGACACTGAAGCTTTCTTT. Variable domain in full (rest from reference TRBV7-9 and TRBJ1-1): DTGVSQNPRHKITKRGQNVTFRCDPISEHNRLYWYRQTLGQGPEFLTYFQNEAQLEKSRLLSDRFSAERPKGSFSTLEIQRTEQGDSAMYLCASIRMSGQWDTEAFFGQGTRLTVV.

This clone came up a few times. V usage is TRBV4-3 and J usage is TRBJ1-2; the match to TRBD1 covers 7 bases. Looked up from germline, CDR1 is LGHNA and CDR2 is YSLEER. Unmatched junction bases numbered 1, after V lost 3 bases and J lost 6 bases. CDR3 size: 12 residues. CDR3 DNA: TGCGCCAGCAGCCACAGGGGGGATGGCTACACCTTC. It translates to CASSHRGDGYTF.

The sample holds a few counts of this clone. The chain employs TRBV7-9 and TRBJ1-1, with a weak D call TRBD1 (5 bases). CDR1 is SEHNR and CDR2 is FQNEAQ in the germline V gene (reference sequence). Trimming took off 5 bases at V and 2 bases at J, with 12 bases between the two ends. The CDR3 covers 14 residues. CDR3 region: CASSQEGSNTEAFF. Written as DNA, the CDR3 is TGTGCCAGCAGCCAAGAGGGGAGTAACACTGAAGCTTTCTTT. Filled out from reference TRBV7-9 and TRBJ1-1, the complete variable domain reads DTGVSQNPRHKITKRGQNVTFRCDPISEHNRLYWYRQTLGQGPEFLTYFQNEAQLEKSRLLSDRFSAERPKGSFSTLEIQRTEQGDSAMYLCASSQEGSNTEAFFGQGTRLTVV.

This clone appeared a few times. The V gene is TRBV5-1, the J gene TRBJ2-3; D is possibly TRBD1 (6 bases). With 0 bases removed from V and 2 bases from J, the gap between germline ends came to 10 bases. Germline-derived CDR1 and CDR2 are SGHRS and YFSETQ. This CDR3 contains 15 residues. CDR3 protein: CASSLAVGHTDTQYF. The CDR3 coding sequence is TGCGCCAGCAGCTTGGCCGTGGGACACACAGATACGCAGTATTTT.

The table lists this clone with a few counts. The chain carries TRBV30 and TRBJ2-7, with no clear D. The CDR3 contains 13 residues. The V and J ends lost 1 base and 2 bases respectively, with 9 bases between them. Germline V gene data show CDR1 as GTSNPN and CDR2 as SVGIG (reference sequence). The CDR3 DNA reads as TGTGCCTGGAGTGCTAAGACCACCTACGAGCAGTACTTC. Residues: CAWSAKTTYEQYF.

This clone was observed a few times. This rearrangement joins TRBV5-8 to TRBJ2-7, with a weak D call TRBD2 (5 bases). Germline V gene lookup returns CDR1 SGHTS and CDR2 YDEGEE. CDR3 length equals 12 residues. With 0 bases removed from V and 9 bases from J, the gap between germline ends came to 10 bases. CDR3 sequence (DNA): TGTGCCAGCAGCTTGGGAGGGCGCATGCAGTACTTC. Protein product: CASSLGGRMQYF. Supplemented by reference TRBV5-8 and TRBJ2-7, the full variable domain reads EAGVTQSPTHLIKTRGQQATLRCSPISGHTSVYWYQQALGLGLQFLLWYDEGEERNRGNFPPRFSGRQFPNYSSELNVNALELEDSALYLCASSLGGRMQYFGPGTRLTVT.

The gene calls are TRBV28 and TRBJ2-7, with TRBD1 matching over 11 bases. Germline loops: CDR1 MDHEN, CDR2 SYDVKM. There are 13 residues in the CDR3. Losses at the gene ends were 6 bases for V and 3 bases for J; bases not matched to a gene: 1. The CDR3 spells CASRGTGGYEQYF. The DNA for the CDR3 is TGTGCCAGCAGGGGGACAGGGGGCTACGAGCAGTACTTC.

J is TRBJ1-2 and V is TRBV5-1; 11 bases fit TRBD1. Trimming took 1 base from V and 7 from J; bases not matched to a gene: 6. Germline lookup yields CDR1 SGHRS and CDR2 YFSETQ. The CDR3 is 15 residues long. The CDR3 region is CASSLTGQGDGGYTF. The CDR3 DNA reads TGCGCCAGCAGCTTGACGGGACAGGGGGACGGTGGCTACACCTTC.

The CDR3 region is CASSLQGATAGELFF. CDR3 sequence (DNA): TGTGCCAGCAGCTTGCAGGGAGCCACCGCCGGGGAGCTGTTTTTT. V gene TRBV5-4 combines with J gene TRBJ2-2; D may correspond to TRBD1 or TRBD2 (5 bases each). CDR3 length equals 15 residues. V was clipped by 1 base and J by 6 bases, with 13 bases between them. CDR1 is SGHNT and CDR2 is YYREEE in the germline V gene (reference sequence). Full variable domain (outside the CDR3, taken from reference TRBV5-4 and TRBJ2-2): ETGVTQSPTHLIKTRGQQVTLRCSSQSGHNTVSWYQQALGQGPQFIFQYYREEENGRGNFPPRFSGLQFPNYSSELNVNALELDDSALYLCASSLQGATAGELFFGEGSRLTVL.

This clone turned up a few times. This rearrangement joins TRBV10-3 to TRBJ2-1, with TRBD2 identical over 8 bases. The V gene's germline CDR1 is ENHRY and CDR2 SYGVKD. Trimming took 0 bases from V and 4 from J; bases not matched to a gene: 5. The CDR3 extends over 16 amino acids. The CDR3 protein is CAISESPSGGYNEQFF. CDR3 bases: TGTGCCATCAGTGAGTCTCCCAGCGGGGGTTACAATGAGCAGTTCTTC.

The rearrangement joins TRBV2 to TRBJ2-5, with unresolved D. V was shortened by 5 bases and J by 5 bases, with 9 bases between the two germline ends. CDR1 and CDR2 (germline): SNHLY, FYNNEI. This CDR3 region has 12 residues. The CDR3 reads CASSLLRETQYF. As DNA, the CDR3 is TGTGCCAGCAGTTTGTTGCGGGAGACCCAGTACTTC.

CDR3 in amino acids: CASSVEVVDRGGEQYF. For the CDR3, the DNA is TGTGCCAGCAGCGTAGAGGTCGTGGACAGGGGTGGTGAGCAGTACTTC. V is TRBV9 and J is TRBJ2-7, with TRBD1 identical over 9 bases. The junction had 11 bases not matched to a gene; V was cut back by 0 bases and J by 7 bases. This CDR3 contains 16 residues. The V gene's germline CDR1 is SGDLS and CDR2 YYNGEE.

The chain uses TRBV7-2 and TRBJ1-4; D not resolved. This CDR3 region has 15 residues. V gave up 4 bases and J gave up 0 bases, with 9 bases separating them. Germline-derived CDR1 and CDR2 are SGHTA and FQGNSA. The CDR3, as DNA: TGTGCCAGCAGCTCCTTTTTTGCAACTAATGAAAAACTGTTTTTT. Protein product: CASSSFFATNEKLFF.

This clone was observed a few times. CDR3 DNA: TGTGCCAGCAGCTCCGCTAGCGGACTATACAATGAGCAGTTCTTC. Translated: CASSSASGLYNEQFF. V is TRBV7-2 and J is TRBJ2-1, with 7 positions matching TRBD2. V dropped 4 bases and J dropped 4; count of bases not matched to a gene: 7. Germline V gene data show CDR1 as SGHTA and CDR2 as FQGNSA. The CDR3 length is 15 residues.

The chain's CDR3 is CATSRISDGDRVLTF. The CDR3 DNA follows: TGTGCCACCAGCAGAATCTCGGACGGGGATAGGGTCCTGACTTTC. The chain is built from TRBV15 and TRBJ2-6; weak D call: TRBD2 (5 bases). The CDR3 runs 15 residues. V lost 2 bases and J lost 13, with 18 bases in between. CDR1 is LNHNV and CDR2 is YYDKDF in the germline V gene (reference sequence). Based on the CDR3 plus reference TRBV15 and TRBJ2-6, the full variable domain is DAMVIQNPRYQVTQFGKPVTLSCSQTLNHNVMYWYQQKSSQAPKLLFHYYDKDFNNEADTPDNFQSRRPNTSFCFLDIRSPGLGDTAMYLCATSRISDGDRVLTFGAGSRLTVL.

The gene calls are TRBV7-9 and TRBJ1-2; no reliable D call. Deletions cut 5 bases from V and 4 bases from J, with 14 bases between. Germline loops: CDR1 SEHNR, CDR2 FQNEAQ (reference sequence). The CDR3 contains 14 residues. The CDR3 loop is CASSRRPTSYGYTF. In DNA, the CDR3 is TGTGCCAGCAGCAGAAGACCGACGAGCTATGGCTACACCTTC. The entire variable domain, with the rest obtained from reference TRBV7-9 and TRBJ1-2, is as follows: DTGVSQNPRHKITKRGQNVTFRCDPISEHNRLYWYRQTLGQGPEFLTYFQNEAQLEKSRLLSDRFSAERPKGSFSTLEIQRTEQGDSAMYLCASSRRPTSYGYTFGSGTRLTVV.